Presented here are 2 T cell receptor beta chains from one specimen sequenced in a study of shared clonotypes between healthy human individuals (dated by TCRdb to 2020 to 2021). Receptors were amplified or captured by the immunoSEQ multiplex PCR assay. TCRdb took over this immuneACCESS table, retaining in-frame rearrangements with V and J assigned. Such tables are incomplete; in checked studies, under half of the missing clones stem from an unresolved V gene, and the remainder is unexplained. This sample gives 1.4 million to 1.5 million clones in total; 95% to 97% of them show up just once. Approximately 1.1% of the sample belongs to the ten largest clones. Sequenced sample: naive CD4+ T cells sorted from blood. The sample's cell subset or site, from its label and the paper: CD45RA+ positively selected. Receptors were obtained from a man aged 25-45 years in good health.

The chain couples TRBV18 to TRBJ1-4; D might be TRBD1 (5 bases). The CDR3 is made up of 15 amino acids. Germline CDR1 KGHSH, CDR2 LQKENI. V was cut by 3 bases and J by 8 bases, with 16 bases left in between. CDR3 sequence reads: CASSPRLARGEKLFF. CDR3 nucleotides: TGTGCCAGCTCACCTCGATTGGCGCGGGGGGAAAAACTGTTTTTT.

The chain links TRBV25-1 to TRBJ2-2, with 10 bases matching TRBD1. This CDR3 has 15 amino acids. Germline assignment: CDR1 MGHDK and CDR2 SYGVNS. Unmatched junction bases numbered 3, after V lost 5 bases and J lost 3 bases. Here the CDR3 reads CASSPGQGYTGELFF. CDR3 in DNA: TGTGCCAGCAGTCCGGGACAGGGGTACACCGGGGAGCTGTTTTTT.